Below, one TCR beta chain is given with its context. This clonotype is assessed as medium-sized (0.01 to 0.1%). Its binding antigen is unknown. Base qualities are not recorded, but no much larger clone differs from it by a single base. This sample was taken from a study of spatial heterogeneity in lung cancer (dated by TCRdb to the late 2010s). With respect to the entire study: More beta-chain than alpha-chain transcripts were consistently detected, likely reflecting higher beta-chain transcript abundance. TCR alpha and beta repertoires were quantitatively compared across multiple tumor regions, matched nontumor lung and blood in non-small cell lung cancer. In tumor regions, TCR transcript counts showed a strong correlation with a T cell transcriptional module score from matched bulk RNA-seq. At surgery, some 200 tumor regions, some 61 matched nontumor lung samples and 56 PBMC samples were TCR-sequenced for both alpha and beta chains. In the raw uncorrected reads, each unique combination of TCR and UMI appeared on average more than ten times. Nonsynonymous mutation counts, determined by whole-exome sequencing of tumor tissue, were related to features of the TCR repertoire.

The label giving this sample's time point can be read as: sample taken at primary tumor resection. The donors were more than 65 patients from the lung TRACERx cohort who had early-stage, untreated non-small cell lung cancer. For TCR sequencing, whole RNA was extracted from tumor and nontumor lung tissue, or from cryopreserved PBMC samples, and no cell sorting was done. Patients were selected for TCR sequencing only if sufficient RNA was available from at least two tumor regions. Before being selected, tumor and adjacent nontumor lung specimens were reviewed by a lung pathologist. Results and caveats for the whole study, not just this receptor: Additional single-cell paired TCR alpha and beta sequencing was considered necessary to confirm, at a functional level, the hypothesis that regional TCRs recognize regional mutations. A correlation was observed between the number of expanded intratumoral alpha and beta TCRs and the tumor nonsynonymous mutation count. The count of ubiquitous expanded TCRs correlated with the count of ubiquitous nonsynonymous mutations, and the count of regional expanded TCRs correlated with the count of regional nonsynonymous mutations. Estimated TCR-seq coverage of tumor T cells was only roughly 7% for alpha chains and approximately 14% for beta chains.

Sequences SGHAT (CDR1) and FQNNGV (CDR2) are obtained from the germline V gene. V is cut by 3 bases and J by 4 bases, and the space between the germline ends is 15 bases. The CDR3 starts with the cysteine, ends with the phenylalanine, and has 16 residues. Only the CDR3 DNA is retained, 48 bases long and in frame from the first base. Preparation of the library involved 5' RACE. The instrument given in TCRdb is NextSeq 500. To allow correction of PCR and sequencing errors, the TCR library protocol tagged every TCR cDNA molecule with a unique molecular identifier. Concerning the study's data processing: TCR identification, UMI-based error correction and CDR3 extraction were all carried out with Decombinator tools. TCRs above a frequency of 2 per 1,000, corresponding to the top 1% of the tumor frequency distribution, were defined as expanded. Expanded tumor TCRs statistically deemed absent (corrected P<0.05) from at least one tumor region were classed as regional, and all other expanded tumor TCRs were classed as ubiquitous. Rényi diversity was computed with the R vegan package after subsampling each repertoire 100 times to 5,000 TCRs. CDR3 similarity networks were built from amino acid triplet string-kernel similarity, with CDR3s being connected when pairwise similarity was above 0.82. In TCRdb, the public reads were trimmed at Q25 with fastp and aligned with MiXCR, with productive beta chains retained. For every CDR3 protein sequence, its rows merge into one entry that carries the most common genes and DNA. None of the V and J calls come from the authors' own analysis; TCRdb made them. Within this sample are more than 15,000 distinct CDR3 sequences, with approximately 6.2% of them counted one time only. Of the sample, 6.5% to 7% is held by the ten largest clones.

The specimen comprised lung tumor tissue, sampled at surgery. In this chain, TRBV11-2 is recombined with TRBJ2-2; the D gene is perhaps TRBD2, on 7 matching bases. This sequence was found in a male donor with early-stage non-small cell lung cancer. The nucleotide sequence is TGTGCCAGCAGCTTTTGGCAGGGAGGGGGCACCGGGGAGCTGTTTTTT. Translated, this gives CASSFWQGGGTGELFF.